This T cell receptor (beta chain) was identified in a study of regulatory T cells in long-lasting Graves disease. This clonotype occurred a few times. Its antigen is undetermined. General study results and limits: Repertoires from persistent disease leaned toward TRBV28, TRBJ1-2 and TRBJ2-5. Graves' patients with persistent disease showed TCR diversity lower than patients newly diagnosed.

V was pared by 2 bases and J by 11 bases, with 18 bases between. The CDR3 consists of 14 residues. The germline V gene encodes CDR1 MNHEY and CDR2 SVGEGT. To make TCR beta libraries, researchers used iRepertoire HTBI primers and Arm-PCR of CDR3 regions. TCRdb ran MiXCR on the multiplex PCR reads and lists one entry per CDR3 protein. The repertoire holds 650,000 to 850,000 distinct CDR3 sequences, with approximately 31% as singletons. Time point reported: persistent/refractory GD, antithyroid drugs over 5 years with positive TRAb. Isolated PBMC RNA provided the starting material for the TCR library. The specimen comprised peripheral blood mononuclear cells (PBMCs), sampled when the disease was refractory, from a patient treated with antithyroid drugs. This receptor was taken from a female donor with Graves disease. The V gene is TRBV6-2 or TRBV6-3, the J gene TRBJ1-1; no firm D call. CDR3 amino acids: CASSYTLGVSMAFF. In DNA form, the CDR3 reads TGTGCCAGCAGTTACACCCTCGGGGTGTCGATGGCTTTCTTT.